The clone carrying this T cell receptor (beta chain) was observed a few times. Its specificity is not known. The data stem from a study of human T cells and chemical hapten exposure. At the level of the study: Variability of per-sample TCR yields stemmed mainly from small differences in pooled library volume. The study's findings and limits: Expanded TCR counts at PT1 went up together with patch test score, a positive correlation. Clustering by CDR3 similarity yielded significantly more large clusters from expanded TCRs than controls.

Time point in this sample: pre-sensitization, week 0. Stated treatment: therapeutic diphenylcyclopropenone sensitization with weekly scalp DPC. Single cDNA molecules in the library carried unique molecular identifiers attached during preparation. TCRdb itself ran the RACE reads through MiXCR, one entry per CDR3 protein. The data contain roughly 80,000 distinct CDR3 sequences, around 13% of them singletons. V shed 5 bases and J shed 2 bases, with 11 bases lying between them. The length of the CDR3 is 14 residues. Germline V gives CDR1 SGHTA, CDR2 FQGNSA. The gene calls are TRBV7-2 and TRBJ2-3; D call uncertain. Sequencing was performed on whole blood, taken in connection with sensitization to the hapten diphenylcyclopropenone (DPC). The receptor comes from a woman between 50 and 59 years old with alopecia areata. Some clones in this sample may be carry-over from other donors' samples. The DNA for the CDR3 is TGTGCCAGCAGCGACGATACAGCCACAGATACGCAGTATTTT. Translation: CASSDDTATDTQYF.